Below, 12 T cell receptor beta chains from the same sample are listed, as sequenced in a study of blood T cell repertoires in COVID-19. The repertoire was sequenced with immunoSEQ multiplex PCR; TCRdb's copy has only in-frame clones and lacks some. The table lists about 200,000 clones, about nine tenths of them singletons. The sequenced sample was PBMCs or T cells enriched from blood (not recorded which). Source of these receptors: a man younger than 40 who had recovered from COVID-19.

This clone appeared once. This chain joins TRBV18 and TRBJ2-6, with 9 nucleotides matching TRBD1. With V trimmed by 2 bases and J by 0 bases, 5 bases remained unmatched. This CDR3 region has 18 residues. Germline CDR1 is KGHSH and CDR2 is LQKENI. The CDR3 sequence: CASSPGPGQGSGANVLTF. The CDR3 bases are TGTGCCAGCTCACCAGGGCCGGGACAGGGCTCTGGGGCCAACGTCCTGACTTTC.

This sequence joins TRBV6-1 and TRBJ2-1; 8 bases are shared with TRBD2. Germline CDR1 is MNHNS and CDR2 is SASEGT. The CDR3 is 15 amino acids. V trimming: 5 bases; J trimming: 6 bases; junction bases outside the gene matches: 9. DNA of the CDR3: TGTGCCAGCAGTTCCGCCGGGGGGGCCGGCAATGAGCAGTTCTTC. Translating it yields CASSSAGGAGNEQFF.

The V and J genes are TRBV5-1 and TRBJ2-5, with D unresolved. The V and J ends lost 0 bases and 5 bases respectively, with 8 bases between them. Germline CDR1 reads SGHRS; CDR2 reads YFSETQ. The CDR3 extends over 13 amino acids. Written as DNA, the CDR3 is TGCGCCAGCAGCTTGGGAGGCCGGGAGACCCAGTACTTC. Translation gives CASSLGGRETQYF.

The chain uses TRBV5-5 and TRBJ2-3; maybe TRBD1 (6 bases). The CDR3 is made up of 16 amino acids. V was trimmed by 5 bases and J by 2 bases, leaving 18 bases between them. Germline V gene sequence: CDR1 SGHKS, CDR2 YYEKEE (reference sequence). The CDR3 DNA follows: TGTGCCAGCAGTTTTGGTGGATGGGGGCTCACAGATACGCAGTATTTT. It codes for CASSFGGWGLTDTQYF.

The chain is built from TRBV24-1 and TRBJ1-1; D is perhaps TRBD1 (5 bases). Germline V gene lookup returns CDR1 KGHDR and CDR2 SFDVKD. The CDR3 totals 13 residues. V was trimmed by 5 bases and J by 1 base, leaving 7 bases between them. Written as DNA, the CDR3 is TGTGCCACCAGTGTGGGGGGGAACACTGAAGCTTTCTTT. Protein sequence: CATSVGGNTEAFF.

V and J are TRBV5-1 and TRBJ2-3; a weak D match, TRBD2 (7 bases). Per the germline V gene, CDR1 is SGHRS and CDR2 is YFSETQ. Trimming left V 0 bases short and J 5 bases short, with 13 bases between. The CDR3 length is 15 residues. CDR3 protein: CASSLETRGGDTQYF. The CDR3 coding sequence is TGCGCCAGCAGCTTGGAGACTAGGGGGGGAGATACGCAGTATTTT.

This chain joins TRBV4-1 and TRBJ2-2, with 8 positions matching TRBD1. The CDR3 is 17 amino acids. Trimming at V came to 3 bases and at J to 0 bases, leaving 6 bases not matched to a gene. Per the germline V gene, CDR1 is MGHRA and CDR2 is YSYEKL. Written as DNA, the CDR3 is TGCGCCAGCAGCCAGGGACAGGCGATAACGAACACCGGGGAGCTGTTTTTT. Protein: CASSQGQAITNTGELFF.

This clone has a single count. The chain links TRBV29-1 to TRBJ2-1; weak D call: TRBD1 (6 bases). Germline assignment: CDR1 SQVTM and CDR2 ANQGSEA. The V end lost 8 bases, the J end lost 6 bases, and 11 bases lay between the germline ends. The CDR3 spans 11 residues. CDR3 protein: CSHKQGNEQFF. The DNA for the CDR3 is TGCAGCCACAAACAGGGCAATGAGCAGTTCTTC.

The chain is built from TRBV2 and TRBJ1-1, with 7 bases aligning to TRBD1. The germline V gene encodes CDR1 SNHLY and CDR2 FYNNEI. Trimming at V came to 8 bases and at J to 1 base, leaving 10 bases not matched to a gene. The CDR3 covers 15 residues. CDR3 protein: CASVSAGQTNTEAFF. The DNA for the CDR3 is TGTGCCAGCGTCTCCGCGGGACAGACGAACACTGAAGCTTTCTTT.

The rearrangement uses TRBV7-6 and TRBJ1-4; TRBD1 might be the D (5 bases). Trimming took 6 bases from V and 4 from J, leaving 15 bases between them. This CDR3 spans 15 amino acids. CDR1 and CDR2 (germline): SGHVS, FNYEAQ. For the CDR3, the DNA is TGTGCCAGCAGAGGACCCTGGCAGGGTAATGAAAAACTGTTTTTT. It codes for CASRGPWQGNEKLFF.

The rearrangement uses TRBV15 and TRBJ2-7; 11 nucleotides align to TRBD2. This CDR3 is built from 15 residues. Unmatched junction bases numbered 3, after V lost 3 bases and J lost 2 bases. Germline V gene sequence: CDR1 LNHNV, CDR2 YYDKDF (reference sequence). DNA for the CDR3: TGTGCCACCAGCAGGACTAGCGGGGATACCTACGAGCAGTACTTC. Protein: CATSRTSGDTYEQYF.

The chain is built from TRBV11-2 and TRBJ2-7; 7 positions match TRBD1. The CDR3 consists of 14 residues. The V segment lost 6 bases and the J segment 0 bases; nucleotides outside the gene matches: 5. Germline CDR1 reads SGHAT; CDR2 reads FQNNGV. DNA for the CDR3: TGTGCCAGCAGGGGGACAGCTAACTCCTACGAGCAGTACTTC. Translating it yields CASRGTANSYEQYF.